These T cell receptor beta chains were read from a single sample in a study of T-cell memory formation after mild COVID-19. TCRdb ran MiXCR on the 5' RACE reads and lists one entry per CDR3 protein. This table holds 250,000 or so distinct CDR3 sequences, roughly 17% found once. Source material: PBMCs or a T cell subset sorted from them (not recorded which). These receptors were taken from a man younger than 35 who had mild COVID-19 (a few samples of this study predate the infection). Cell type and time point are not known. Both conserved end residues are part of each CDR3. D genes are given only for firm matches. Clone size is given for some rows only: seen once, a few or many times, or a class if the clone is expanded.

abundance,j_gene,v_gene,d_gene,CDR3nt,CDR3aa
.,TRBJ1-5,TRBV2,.,TGTGCCAGCAGGGGAGGGGGTCAGCCCCAGCATTTT,CASRGGGQPQHF
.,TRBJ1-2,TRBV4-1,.,TGCGCCAGCAGCCACCCCCTGGAATCTAACTATGGCTACACCTTC,CASSHPLESNYGYTF
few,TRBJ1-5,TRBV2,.,TGTGCCAGCACCCCCCGGGGTGGAGGGGATCAGCCCCAGCATTTT,CASTPRGGGDQPQHF
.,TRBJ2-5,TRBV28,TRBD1,TGTGCCAGCACCCAAGGACAGGGGGGAGAGACCCAGTACTTC,CASTQGQGGETQYF
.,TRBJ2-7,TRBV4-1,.,TGCGCCAGCAGCCAAGATCCAGGGCACGAGCAGTACTTC,CASSQDPGHEQYF
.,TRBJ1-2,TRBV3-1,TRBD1,TGTGCCAGCAGCCAAGGGTCGGGACAGGGGCCCTATGGCTACACCTTC,CASSQGSGQGPYGYTF
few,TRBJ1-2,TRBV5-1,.,TGCGCCAGCAGCTTCGGTCCTGAGTTCTATGGCTACACCTTC,CASSFGPEFYGYTF
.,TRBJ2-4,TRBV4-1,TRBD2,TGCGCCAGCAGCCAAGATCCTGGCAGCGGGGGCACTCAGTACTTC,CASSQDPGSGGTQYF
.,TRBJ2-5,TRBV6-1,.,TGTGCCAGCAGTGACCTTGGAGAGACCCAGTACTTC,CASSDLGETQYF
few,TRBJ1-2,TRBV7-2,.,TGTGCCAGCAGCAAGGACAGACTCCTTGGCTACACCTTC,CASSKDRLLGYTF
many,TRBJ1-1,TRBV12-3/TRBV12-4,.,TGTGCCAGCAGTCCATGGGGGGTGAACACTGAAGCTTTCTTT,CASSPWGVNTEAFF
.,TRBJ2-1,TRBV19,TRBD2,TGTGCCAGTAGTATACCGGGGAGGGGCTCCCGTAATGAGCAGTTCTTC,CASSIPGRGSRNEQFF
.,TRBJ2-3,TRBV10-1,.,TGCGCCAGCAGTGAGGCAACGAAACAGAGCACAGATACGCAGTATTTT,CASSEATKQSTDTQYF
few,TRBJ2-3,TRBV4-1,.,TGCGCCAGCAGCCAATCGGACTATCCAGCCACAGATACGCAGTATTTT,CASSQSDYPATDTQYF
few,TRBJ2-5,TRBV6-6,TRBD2,TGTGCCAGCAGTTACTCCCCCCCCAGCGGGGGGTCCCAGGGGTACCAAGAGACCCAGTACTTC,CASSYSPPSGGSQGYQETQYF
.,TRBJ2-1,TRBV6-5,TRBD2,TGTGCCAGCAGTTCCCCGCGTAGCGGGGGGCGCAATGAGCAGTTCTTC,CASSSPRSGGRNEQFF
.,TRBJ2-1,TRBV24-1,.,TGTGCCACCAGTGAGGCGGCCCATCTGGGGGAGCAGTTCTTC,CATSEAAHLGEQFF
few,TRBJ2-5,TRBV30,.,TGTGCCTGGAGTGTACACACTAGCCGCGAGACCCAGTACTTC,CAWSVHTSRETQYF
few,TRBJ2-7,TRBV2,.,TGTGCCAGCTTACAGAGCTCCTACGAGCAGTACTTC,CASLQSSYEQYF
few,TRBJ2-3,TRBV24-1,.,TGTGCCACCAGTGAGGGCTGGGGGCGGCCAGATACGCAGTATTTT,CATSEGWGRPDTQYF
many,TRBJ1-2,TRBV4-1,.,TGCGCCAGCAGCCAAGATCGCTATGGCTACACCTTC,CASSQDRYGYTF
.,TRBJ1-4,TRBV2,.,TGTGCCAGCAGGGCCACAGGGGAAAAACTGTTTTTT,CASRATGEKLFF